This section outlines one TCR beta chain sequence together with its context. Its antigen is unidentified. This specimen comes from a study of T cell repertoires in cytomegalovirus infection. Overall study context: Public signatures in TCR beta pointed to CMV infection and matching HLA type. The study's findings and limits: Summed public TCR beta family frequency identified CMV carriers bearing the relevant HLA.

TCRdb re-called the reads through MiXCR, storing one row per CDR3 protein. The repertoire includes approximately 590,000 distinct CDR3 sequences, 40% of them detected once, and about 46% sits in the top ten. The origin of this receptor is a human donor in good health (CMV status not recorded). Some clones in this sample may be carry-over from other donors' samples. The material sequenced was cultured PBMCs, taken from culture after CMV antigen stimulation.

The CDR3: CASSLKGVGNQPQHF. The CDR3 DNA is TGTGCCAGCAGTTTAAAGGGTGTTGGCAATCAGCCCCAGCATTTT. The chain couples TRBV12-3 or TRBV12-4 to TRBJ1-5; no clear D gene. The V end lost 2 bases, the J end lost 2 bases, and 10 bases lay between the germline ends. This CDR3 contains 15 residues.